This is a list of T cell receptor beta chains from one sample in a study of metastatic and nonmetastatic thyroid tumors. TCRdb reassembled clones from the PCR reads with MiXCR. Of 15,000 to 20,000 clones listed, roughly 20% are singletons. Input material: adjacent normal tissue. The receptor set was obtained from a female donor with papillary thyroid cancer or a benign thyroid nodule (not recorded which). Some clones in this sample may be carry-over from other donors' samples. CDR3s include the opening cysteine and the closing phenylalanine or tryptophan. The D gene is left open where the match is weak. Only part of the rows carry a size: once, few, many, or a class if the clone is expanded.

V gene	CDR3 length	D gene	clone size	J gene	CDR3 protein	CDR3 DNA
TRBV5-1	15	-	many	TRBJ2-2	CASSEPGLETGELFF	TGCGCCAGCAGTGAACCCGGGCTAGAAACCGGGGAGCTGTTTTTT
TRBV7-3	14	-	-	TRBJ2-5	CASSSLGAQETHYF	TGTGCCAGCAGCTCACTGGGGGCCCAAGAGACGCATTACTTC
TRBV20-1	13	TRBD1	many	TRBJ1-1	CSASLPDRGEAFF	TGCAGTGCTTCCCTACCGGACAGGGGGGAAGCTTTCTTT
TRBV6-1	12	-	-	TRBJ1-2	CASSDGAYGYTF	TGTGCCAGCAGTGATGGGGCATATGGCTACACCTTC
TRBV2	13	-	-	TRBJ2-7	CASSQTRNYEQYF	TGTGCCAGCAGTCAGACTAGAAACTACGAGCAGTACTTC
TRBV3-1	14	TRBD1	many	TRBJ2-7	CASSLGDRAYEQYF	TGTGCCAGCAGCCTAGGGGACAGGGCCTACGAGCAGTACTTC
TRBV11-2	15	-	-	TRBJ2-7	CASSLTFSGINEQYF	TGTGCCAGCAGCTTAACGTTTTCGGGGATCAACGAGCAGTACTTC
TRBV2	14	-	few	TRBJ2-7	CASSESIGSYEQYF	TGTGCCAGCAGTGAATCGATAGGCTCCTACGAGCAGTACTTC
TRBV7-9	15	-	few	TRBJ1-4	CASSLEGTYLEKLFF	TGTGCCAGCAGCCTAGAAGGGACTTATCTTGAAAAACTGTTTTTT
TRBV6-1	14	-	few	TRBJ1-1	CASRGKGIFTEAFF	TGTGCCAGCAGGGGGAAGGGTATTTTCACTGAAGCTTTCTTT
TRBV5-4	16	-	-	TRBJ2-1	CASSLNFLNLDNEQFF	TGTGCCAGCAGCTTGAACTTTCTGAACCTCGACAATGAGCAGTTCTTC
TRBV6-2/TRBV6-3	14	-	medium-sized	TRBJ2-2	CASSYPGRTGELFF	TGTGCCAGCAGTTACCCCGGACGGACCGGGGAGCTGTTTTTT
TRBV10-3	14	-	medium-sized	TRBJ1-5	CASRTANSNQPQHF	TGTGCCAGTCGGACGGCGAATAGCAATCAGCCCCAGCATTTT
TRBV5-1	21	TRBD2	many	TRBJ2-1	CASKRTSGRVYLPRPGDEQFF	TGCGCCAGCAAAAGGACTAGCGGGAGAGTTTATTTACCCCGGCCGGGTGATGAGCAGTTCTTC
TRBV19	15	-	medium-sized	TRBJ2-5	CASSALGGREETQYF	TGTGCCAGTAGCGCCCTCGGGGGGCGAGAAGAGACCCAGTACTTC
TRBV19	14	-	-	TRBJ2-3	CASSVPSGTDTQYF	TGTGCCAGTAGTGTGCCTAGCGGCACAGATACGCAGTATTTT
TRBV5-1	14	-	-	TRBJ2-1	CASSPRVPRDEQFF	TGCGCCAGCAGCCCCCGGGTCCCGAGGGATGAGCAGTTCTTC
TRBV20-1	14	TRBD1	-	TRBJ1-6	CSARRGPTSSPLHF	TGCAGTGCTAGAAGGGGGCCAACAAGTTCACCCCTCCACTTT